Below, 8 T cell receptor beta chains from the same sample are listed, as sequenced in a study of cytomegalovirus exposure and HLA in healthy donors. Primers for the PCR totalled 60 Vbeta and 13 Jbeta. Sequencing used immunoSEQ multiplex PCR; TCRdb keeps in-frame clones, though not all of them. The sample includes more than 85,000 clones, about three quarters of them seen just once. Material: PBMCs. Receptors originate from a male donor in good health and CMV-seropositive.

The chain carries TRBV5-1 and TRBJ2-7; D might be TRBD2 (5 bases). Trimming shortened V by 1 base and J by 5 bases, and 10 bases separated the two germline ends. Germline assignment: CDR1 SGHRS and CDR2 YFSETQ. The CDR3 runs to 13 residues. CDR3 bases: TGCGCCAGCAGCTTGATTGAGGGAAACGAGCAGTACTTC. The encoded protein is CASSLIEGNEQYF.

This clone was seen a single time. The chain joins TRBV11-2 to TRBJ2-7; a possible D gene is TRBD1 (6 bases). The V gene lost 4 bases and the J gene lost 6 bases, with 10 bases spanning the gap. This CDR3 spans 12 amino acids. CDR1 and CDR2 (germline): SGHAT, FQNNGV. CDR3 nucleotide sequence: TGTGCCAGCAGCTCGGACAGACTCGAGCAGTACTTC. Translation: CASSSDRLEQYF.

The V and J genes are TRBV19 and TRBJ2-7, with D maybe TRBD1 (5 bases). Germline V CDR1 and CDR2: LNHDA, SQIVND (reference sequence). V lost 5 bases and J 3 bases, leaving 11 bases between the germline ends. The CDR3 is 13 residues long. The CDR3 DNA sequence: TGTGCCAGTAGTTCTGCAGGGAACTACGAGCAGTACTTC. It specifies CASSSAGNYEQYF.

The chain employs TRBV11-2 and TRBJ2-4; TRBD2 is a possible D gene (6 bases). CDR1 is SGHAT, CDR2 FQNNGV, per germline. Trimming stripped 5 bases from V and 5 bases from J, with 13 bases between. The CDR3 contains 14 residues. The CDR3 DNA sequence: TGTGCCAGCAGCGCGTCGGGACTCCAAAACATTCAGTACTTC. This codes for CASSASGLQNIQYF.

This clone showed up just a few times. The chain carries TRBV5-4 and TRBJ2-2; D remains unclear. Germline V gene data show CDR1 as SGHNT and CDR2 as YYREEE (reference sequence). Trimming stripped 4 bases from V and 2 bases from J, with 3 bases between. The CDR3 consists of 12 residues. This CDR3 is CASSLNTGELFF. The CDR3 bases are TGTGCCAGCAGCCTAAACACCGGGGAGCTGTTTTTT.

The chain has TRBV4-1 and TRBJ2-5; TRBD1 aligns across 7 bases. V dropped 0 bases and J dropped 3; count of bases not matched to a gene: 4. The germline CDR1 and CDR2 sequences are MGHRA and YSYEKL. This CDR3 is built from 15 residues. The CDR3 bases are TGCGCCAGCAGCCAAGAGGGCAGGGGGAAAGAGACCCAGTACTTC. Protein: CASSQEGRGKETQYF.

This chain joins TRBV20-1 and TRBJ1-3; D remains unclear. The CDR3 is 10 residues long. Looked up from germline, CDR1 is DFQATT and CDR2 is SNEGSKA (reference sequence). The ends were cut back, 6 bases at V and 3 bases at J, with 3 bases in the middle. The CDR3 region is CSAYGNTIYF. DNA for the CDR3: TGCAGTGCCTATGGAAACACCATATATTTT.

The rearrangement joins TRBV5-4 to TRBJ2-2; 10 bases map to TRBD2. J was trimmed by 1 base and V by 4 bases; bases with no gene match: 1. Germline CDR1 SGHNT, CDR2 YYREEE (reference sequence). This CDR3 has 15 amino acids. In nucleotides, the CDR3 is TGTGCCAGCAGCGCTAGCGGGGGGAACACCGGGGAGCTGTTTTTT. It encodes CASSASGGNTGELFF.